Listed below are T cell receptor beta chains from one sample, sequenced in a study of PD-L1 blockade in urothelial cancer. The repertoire was sequenced with immunoSEQ multiplex PCR; TCRdb's copy has only in-frame clones and lacks some. Of about 100,000 clones listed, roughly 84% are singletons. Sequencing was performed on PBMCs, taken around atezolizumab (anti-PD-L1) treatment. These receptors were collected from a man aged 50 or older with urothelial cancer. The CDR3 runs from the conserved cysteine through the conserved F or W. Fields, in order: V gene, clone size, J gene, D gene, CDR3 length, CDR3 protein, CDR3 DNA. The D gene is left open where the match is weak. A row's size may be missing; if present it is once, few, many or a size class.

V: TRBV9
size: -
J: TRBJ2-2
D: TRBD2
length: 14
CDR3: CASSVGSSGGELFF
DNA: TGTGCCAGCAGCGTAGGGTCTAGCGGTGGGGAGCTGTTTTTT

V: TRBV6-1
size: -
J: TRBJ2-7
D: TRBD2
length: 15
CDR3: CASRNPSGSLHEQYF
DNA: TGTGCCAGCAGGAACCCTAGCGGGAGCCTTCACGAGCAGTACTTC

V: TRBV6-5
size: -
J: TRBJ2-2
D: TRBD1
length: 14
CDR3: CASSGTGGTGELFF
DNA: TGTGCCAGCTCCGGGACAGGGGGCACCGGGGAGCTGTTTTTT

V: TRBV30
size: -
J: TRBJ2-1
D: TRBD2
length: 15
CDR3: CAWSAYSGRYNEQFF
DNA: TGTGCCTGGAGTGCCTATAGCGGGAGGTACAATGAGCAGTTCTTC

V: TRBV9
size: -
J: TRBJ2-1
D: TRBD2
length: 14
CDR3: CASKVTSGSEEQFF
DNA: TGTGCCAGCAAGGTGACTAGCGGGAGCGAAGAGCAGTTCTTC

V: TRBV2
size: -
J: TRBJ2-5
D: TRBD2
length: 14
CDR3: CASSRTSGRETQYF
DNA: TGTGCCAGCAGTCGGACTAGCGGGAGAGAGACCCAGTACTTC

V: TRBV5-1
size: -
J: TRBJ2-7
D: TRBD1
length: 15
CDR3: CASSLGTGGEYEQYF
DNA: TGCGCCAGCAGCTTGGGGACAGGGGGCGAGTACGAGCAGTACTTC

V: TRBV29-1
size: once
J: TRBJ1-4
D: -
length: 14
CDR3: CSARRPGANEKLFF
DNA: TGCAGCGCCCGGCGCCCTGGAGCTAATGAAAAACTGTTTTTT

V: TRBV19
size: -
J: TRBJ2-2
D: -
length: 12
CDR3: CASSLRSGELFF
DNA: TGTGCCAGTAGTTTGAGGTCCGGGGAGCTGTTTTTT

V: TRBV7-2
size: -
J: TRBJ1-2
D: -
length: 13
CDR3: CASSSAGGLGYTF
DNA: TGTGCCAGCAGCTCGGCGGGGGGCCTTGGCTACACCTTC

V: TRBV7-9
size: -
J: TRBJ1-5
D: -
length: 16
CDR3: CASSPKDGSSNQPQHF
DNA: TGTGCCAGCAGCCCGAAGGACGGGAGTAGCAATCAGCCCCAGCATTTT

V: TRBV6-1
size: -
J: TRBJ2-2
D: -
length: 15
CDR3: CASSEPGANTGELFF
DNA: TGTGCCAGCAGTGAACCGGGGGCGAACACCGGGGAGCTGTTTTTT

V: TRBV4-2
size: -
J: TRBJ1-2
D: -
length: 15
CDR3: CASSQDAHGSYGYTF
DNA: TGTGCCAGCAGCCAAGATGCCCACGGGAGCTATGGCTACACCTTC

V: TRBV6-1
size: -
J: TRBJ2-7
D: TRBD1
length: 16
CDR3: CASSAPHRQGTYEQYF
DNA: TGTGCCAGCAGTGCCCCGCACCGACAGGGTACCTACGAGCAGTACTTC

V: TRBV7-2
size: -
J: TRBJ2-5
D: TRBD1
length: 15
CDR3: CASSPGQGSQETQYF
DNA: TGTGCCAGCAGCCCTGGACAGGGATCCCAAGAGACCCAGTACTTC

V: TRBV4-1
size: -
J: TRBJ1-1
D: -
length: 15
CDR3: CASSQGVSGNTEAFF
DNA: TGCGCCAGCAGCCAAGGGGTTTCAGGGAACACTGAAGCTTTCTTT

V: TRBV21-1
size: -
J: TRBJ2-7
D: -
length: 18
CDR3: CASSPLEASGRESYEQYF
DNA: TGTGCCAGCAGCCCCCTGGAGGCTAGCGGGAGAGAGTCCTACGAGCAGTACTTC

V: TRBV19
size: -
J: TRBJ1-1
D: -
length: 14
CDR3: CASSIGATGPEAFF
DNA: TGTGCCAGTAGTATAGGGGCTACAGGGCCTGAAGCTTTCTTT

V: TRBV11-2
size: -
J: TRBJ1-5
D: -
length: 16
CDR3: CASSLVGSIRNQPQHF
DNA: TGTGCCAGCAGCTTAGTCGGGAGCATCCGCAATCAGCCCCAGCATTTT

V: TRBV7-9
size: -
J: TRBJ2-3
D: -
length: 13
CDR3: CASSLGGTDTQYF
DNA: TGTGCCAGCAGCTTGGGGGGAACAGATACGCAGTATTTT

V: TRBV19
size: -
J: TRBJ2-3
D: TRBD2
length: 21
CDR3: CASSIRGGETSGRTSTDTQYF
DNA: TGTGCCAGTAGTATAAGGGGGGGGGAGACTAGCGGGAGGACTAGCACAGATACGCAGTATTTT

V: TRBV7-8
size: -
J: TRBJ1-5
D: -
length: 15
CDR3: CASSLAGGNNQPQHF
DNA: TGTGCCAGCAGCTTAGCAGGAGGGAACAATCAGCCCCAGCATTTT

V: TRBV5-1
size: once
J: TRBJ2-3
D: -
length: 16
CDR3: CASSLALANMGNTQYF
DNA: TGCGCCAGCAGCTTGGCCCTAGCAAACATGGGGAATACGCAGTATTTT

V: TRBV7-2
size: -
J: TRBJ2-1
D: TRBD1
length: 15
CDR3: CASSLDRGSYNEQFF
DNA: TGTGCCAGCAGCTTGGACAGGGGCTCCTACAATGAGCAGTTCTTC

V: TRBV19
size: few
J: TRBJ2-7
D: TRBD1
length: 14
CDR3: CASKFRQGLYEQYF
DNA: TGTGCCAGTAAGTTTCGACAGGGTCTCTACGAGCAGTACTTC

V: TRBV9
size: -
J: TRBJ1-3
D: -
length: 15
CDR3: CASSAGSNSGNTIYF
DNA: TGTGCCAGCAGCGCAGGGTCCAACTCTGGAAACACCATATATTTT

V: TRBV4-2
size: -
J: TRBJ1-6
D: TRBD1
length: 14
CDR3: CASSPGTGNSPLHF
DNA: TGTGCCAGCAGCCCAGGGACAGGGAATTCACCCCTCCACTTT

V: TRBV7-9
size: -
J: TRBJ2-1
D: TRBD2
length: 16
CDR3: CASSPPLAGGYNEQFF
DNA: TGTGCCAGCAGCCCACCTCTAGCGGGAGGTTACAATGAGCAGTTCTTC

V: TRBV5-1
size: -
J: TRBJ1-2
D: TRBD1
length: 15
CDR3: CASSLGQGINYGYTF
DNA: TGCGCCAGCAGCCTGGGACAGGGGATCAACTATGGCTACACCTTC

V: TRBV29-1
size: -
J: TRBJ2-1
D: TRBD2
length: 13
CDR3: CSVVSGSVNEQFF
DNA: TGCAGCGTTGTTAGCGGGAGCGTCAATGAGCAGTTCTTC

V: TRBV7-9
size: -
J: TRBJ1-2
D: TRBD1
length: 14
CDR3: CASSLRDRVVGYTF
DNA: TGTGCCAGCAGCTTAAGGGACAGGGTGGTTGGCTACACCTTC

V: TRBV30
size: -
J: TRBJ1-2
D: TRBD1
length: 15
CDR3: CAWSETGKEEGGYTF
DNA: TGTGCCTGGAGCGAGACAGGGAAGGAGGAAGGAGGCTACACCTTC

V: TRBV2
size: few
J: TRBJ2-5
D: TRBD2
length: 16
CDR3: CASRFRTSGLQETQYF
DNA: TGTGCCAGCCGCTTCCGGACTAGCGGATTACAAGAGACCCAGTACTTC

V: TRBV6-5
size: -
J: TRBJ2-7
D: TRBD1
length: 13
CDR3: CASKPGQGYEQYF
DNA: TGTGCCAGCAAACCGGGACAGGGCTACGAGCAGTACTTC

V: TRBV10-3
size: -
J: TRBJ2-1
D: TRBD2
length: 17
CDR3: CAIRGIIAGDSYNEQFF
DNA: TGTGCCATCAGGGGCATTATAGCGGGAGACTCCTACAATGAGCAGTTCTTC

V: TRBV6-6
size: -
J: TRBJ1-5
D: TRBD1
length: 13
CDR3: CASTTGRGQPQHF
DNA: TGTGCCAGTACGACAGGGAGAGGGCAGCCCCAGCATTTT

V: TRBV18
size: once
J: TRBJ2-3
D: -
length: 15
CDR3: CASSPRGGRTDTQYF
DNA: TGTGCCAGCTCACCACGCGGGGGCCGCACAGATACGCAGTATTTT

V: TRBV10-3
size: -
J: TRBJ2-7
D: TRBD2
length: 17
CDR3: CAISESASLAGAYEQYF
DNA: TGTGCCATCAGTGAGTCGGCATCTCTAGCGGGAGCCTACGAGCAGTACTTC

V: TRBV27
size: -
J: TRBJ1-1
D: TRBD1
length: 14
CDR3: CASSQGGTYTEAFF
DNA: TGTGCCAGCAGTCAGGGGGGTACTTACACTGAAGCTTTCTTT

V: TRBV7-3
size: -
J: TRBJ2-1
D: -
length: 15
CDR3: CASSRLAGYYNEQFF
DNA: TGTGCCAGCAGCCGACTTGCGGGGTACTACAATGAGCAGTTCTTC

V: TRBV6-1
size: few
J: TRBJ1-1
D: TRBD1
length: 13
CDR3: CASWGQLNTEAFF
DNA: TGTGCCAGCTGGGGACAGTTGAACACTGAAGCTTTCTTT

V: TRBV5-1
size: -
J: TRBJ2-1
D: -
length: 14
CDR3: CASSFFADEGEQFF
DNA: TGCGCCAGCAGCTTCTTCGCAGACGAGGGAGAGCAGTTCTTC

V: TRBV4-1
size: few
J: TRBJ2-3
D: -
length: 16
CDR3: CASSRPGLPVTDTQYF
DNA: TGCGCCAGCAGCAGACCGGGACTTCCCGTCACAGATACGCAGTATTTT

V: TRBV16
size: -
J: TRBJ1-5
D: -
length: 15
CDR3: CASSQTTGNNQPQHF
DNA: TGTGCCAGCAGCCAAACCACCGGGAACAATCAGCCCCAGCATTTT

V: TRBV5-1
size: -
J: TRBJ2-7
D: TRBD2
length: 14
CDR3: CASSATSGSYEQYF
DNA: TGCGCCAGCAGCGCCACTAGCGGGAGCTACGAGCAGTACTTC

V: TRBV10-3
size: -
J: TRBJ2-3
D: -
length: 15
CDR3: CALREGLASTDTQYF
DNA: TGTGCCTTACGAGAGGGACTGGCCAGCACAGATACGCAGTATTTT

V: TRBV7-6
size: -
J: TRBJ2-1
D: -
length: 16
CDR3: CASSLNLTGPFREQFF
DNA: TGTGCCAGCAGCTTAAACCTGACAGGCCCTTTTCGGGAGCAGTTCTTC

V: TRBV11-1
size: -
J: TRBJ1-1
D: -
length: 11
CDR3: CASTGRTEAFF
DNA: TGTGCCAGCACAGGTCGCACTGAAGCTTTCTTT

V: TRBV15
size: -
J: TRBJ2-7
D: TRBD1
length: 18
CDR3: CATSGTTPGQGRSYEQYF
DNA: TGTGCCACCAGCGGAACGACCCCGGGACAGGGGAGGTCCTACGAGCAGTACTTC